This is a list of T cell receptor beta chains from one sample in a study of T cell responses to AZD1222 COVID-19 vaccine. TCRdb's copy holds only in-frame clones and misses some; the assay was immunoSEQ multiplex PCR. Seen here are tens of thousands of clones, 80% to 90% observed once, and the top ten hold under 3.5%. The specimen was peripheral blood, collected 28 days after the second AZD1222 dose. These receptors were collected from an adult who received the AZD1222 COVID-19 vaccine. CDR3s include the opening cysteine and the closing phenylalanine or tryptophan. The D gene is left open where the match is weak. The size field is filled for only some rows; it gives once, few, many or a size class.

abundance: -; j_gene: TRBJ1-2; v_gene: TRBV28; d_gene: TRBD1; CDR3aa: CASTLPGGKGYGYTF; CDR3nt: TGTGCCAGCACCCTCCCAGGGGGCAAGGGCTATGGCTACACCTTC
abundance: -; j_gene: TRBJ2-7; v_gene: TRBV5-1; d_gene: -; CDR3aa: CASSLEPYEQYF; CDR3nt: TGCGCCAGCAGCTTGGAACCCTACGAGCAGTACTTC
abundance: few; j_gene: TRBJ2-7; v_gene: TRBV30; d_gene: -; CDR3aa: CARAGPASSYEQYF; CDR3nt: TGTGCCCGGGCGGGGCCAGCTTCCTCCTACGAGCAGTACTTC
abundance: -; j_gene: TRBJ2-2; v_gene: TRBV11-1; d_gene: -; CDR3aa: CASSFPEGSGELFF; CDR3nt: TGTGCCAGCAGTTTTCCGGAAGGGTCCGGGGAGCTGTTTTTT
abundance: -; j_gene: TRBJ1-6; v_gene: TRBV29-1; d_gene: TRBD1; CDR3aa: CSARTGGNSPLHF; CDR3nt: TGCAGCGCGAGGACAGGGGGGAATTCACCCCTCCACTTT
abundance: once; j_gene: TRBJ1-1; v_gene: TRBV10-1; d_gene: -; CDR3aa: CASSDRGGTEAFF; CDR3nt: TGCGCCAGCAGTGACAGGGGCGGGACTGAAGCTTTCTTT
abundance: -; j_gene: TRBJ2-3; v_gene: TRBV24-1; d_gene: -; CDR3aa: CATSDVDTQYF; CDR3nt: TGTGCCACCAGTGATGTAGATACGCAGTATTTT
abundance: -; j_gene: TRBJ1-3; v_gene: TRBV18; d_gene: -; CDR3aa: CASSRTFDSGNTIYF; CDR3nt: TGTGCCAGCTCCAGGACTTTTGACTCTGGAAACACCATATATTTT
abundance: -; j_gene: TRBJ1-1; v_gene: TRBV10-1; d_gene: -; CDR3aa: CASSVDNVNTEAFF; CDR3nt: TGCGCCAGCAGTGTGGACAACGTGAACACTGAAGCTTTCTTT
abundance: -; j_gene: TRBJ2-3; v_gene: TRBV10-3; d_gene: -; CDR3aa: CAMAGSHDSSTDTQYF; CDR3nt: TGTGCCATGGCAGGGTCTCACGACAGCAGCACAGATACGCAGTATTTT
abundance: -; j_gene: TRBJ1-1; v_gene: TRBV18; d_gene: -; CDR3aa: CASSPPTGVNTEAFF; CDR3nt: TGTGCCAGCTCACCACCGACAGGTGTTAACACTGAAGCTTTCTTT
abundance: -; j_gene: TRBJ1-5; v_gene: TRBV19; d_gene: -; CDR3aa: CASSLLKSNQPQHF; CDR3nt: TGTGCCAGTAGCCTCCTGAAGAGCAATCAGCCCCAGCATTTT
abundance: -; j_gene: TRBJ2-7; v_gene: TRBV7-2; d_gene: -; CDR3aa: CASSPPWGSEQYF; CDR3nt: TGTGCCAGCAGCCCCCCTTGGGGGAGCGAGCAGTACTTC
abundance: -; j_gene: TRBJ1-2; v_gene: TRBV5-6; d_gene: -; CDR3aa: CASSLVAVGYGYTF; CDR3nt: TGTGCCAGCAGCTTGGTGGCAGTAGGCTATGGCTACACCTTC
abundance: -; j_gene: TRBJ2-5; v_gene: TRBV30; d_gene: TRBD1; CDR3aa: CAWSLTGAGETQYF; CDR3nt: TGTGCCTGGAGTCTGACAGGGGCGGGAGAGACCCAGTACTTC
abundance: -; j_gene: TRBJ1-6; v_gene: TRBV6-4; d_gene: TRBD1; CDR3aa: CASGEGTGRSPLHF; CDR3nt: TGTGCGAGCGGGGAAGGGACAGGGCGCTCACCCCTCCACTTT
abundance: -; j_gene: TRBJ2-7; v_gene: TRBV6-6; d_gene: -; CDR3aa: CASSYGPYEQYF; CDR3nt: TGTGCCAGCAGCTACGGGCCCTACGAGCAGTACTTC
abundance: -; j_gene: TRBJ1-2; v_gene: TRBV20-1; d_gene: -; CDR3aa: CSVGSGYGYTF; CDR3nt: TGCAGTGTTGGGTCAGGCTATGGCTACACCTTC
abundance: -; j_gene: TRBJ2-2; v_gene: TRBV5-4; d_gene: TRBD1; CDR3aa: CASRPTGTGELFF; CDR3nt: TGTGCCAGCAGGCCGACAGGGACCGGGGAGCTGTTTTTT
abundance: -; j_gene: TRBJ2-7; v_gene: TRBV5-1; d_gene: -; CDR3aa: CASKDPGASYEQYF; CDR3nt: TGCGCCAGCAAGGATCCTGGGGCGTCCTACGAGCAGTACTTC
abundance: -; j_gene: TRBJ1-4; v_gene: TRBV2; d_gene: -; CDR3aa: CASSEQGREKLFF; CDR3nt: TGTGCCAGCAGTGAACAGGGGAGGGAAAAACTGTTTTTT
abundance: once; j_gene: TRBJ2-3; v_gene: TRBV28; d_gene: TRBD2; CDR3aa: CASSSPGLAGYTDTQYF; CDR3nt: TGTGCCAGCAGTTCCCCTGGACTAGCGGGATACACAGATACGCAGTATTTT